This passage covers 6 T cell receptor beta chains from one sample sequenced in a study of blood T cell repertoires in COVID-19. The data were produced by immunoSEQ multiplex PCR, yet TCRdb's version contains in-frame clones alone and is incomplete. The data show fewer than 25,000 clones, with over 80% seen just once and about 25% held by the top ten. The sequenced sample was peripheral blood. The origin of the receptors is a human donor with active COVID-19. The donor label of this sample is uncertain.

The chain links TRBV5-1 to TRBJ2-1; D is possibly TRBD2 (5 bases). Germline V gene lookup returns CDR1 SGHRS and CDR2 YFSETQ. The CDR3 spans 15 residues. V lost 9 bases to trimming and J lost 0 bases, with 16 bases between them. The CDR3 coding sequence is TGCGCCACTCACACGGACTCCGGCTCCTACAATGAGCAGTTCTTC. Amino acid sequence: CATHTDSGSYNEQFF.

This clone was observed a single time. The gene calls are TRBV20-1 and TRBJ1-2; D gene uncertain. Deletions cut 4 bases from V and 6 bases from J, with 9 bases between. CDR1 and CDR2 from the germline V gene are DFQATT and SNEGSKA (reference sequence). The CDR3 extends over 11 amino acids. This chain's CDR3 is CSATGNDGYTF. The CDR3, as DNA: TGCAGTGCTACCGGGAACGATGGCTACACCTTC.

The chain is built from TRBV5-4 and TRBJ2-3; TRBD2 agrees at 8 bases. The CDR3 is made up of 16 amino acids. The V segment lost 4 bases and the J segment 2 bases; nucleotides outside the gene matches: 9. The V gene's germline CDR1 is SGHNT and CDR2 YYREEE (reference sequence). The CDR3 coding sequence is TGTGCCAGCAGCCGACGACTAGCGAGCTACACAGATACGCAGTATTTT. It translates to CASSRRLASYTDTQYF.

In its sample, this clone ranks as medium-sized. The rearrangement uses TRBV4-2 and TRBJ2-7, with 12 bases aligning to TRBD2. Per germline, CDR1 LGHNA and CDR2 YNFKEQ. With V trimmed by 4 bases and J by 4 bases, 8 bases remained unmatched. This CDR3 is 16 amino acids long. The CDR3 region is CASSPLRTSGVYEQYF. DNA of the CDR3: TGTGCCAGCAGCCCCCTCCGGACTAGCGGGGTTTACGAGCAGTACTTC.

This clone has just one count. The chain links TRBV13 to TRBJ1-4, with a tentative D call TRBD1 (5 bases). In germline, CDR1 is PRHDT, CDR2 FYEKMQ (reference sequence). This CDR3 is 14 amino acids long. V shed 7 bases and J shed 7 bases, with 16 bases lying between them. As DNA, the CDR3 is TGTGCCAGCACCCAGTGGGGGGTAGCTGAAAAACTGTTTTTT. This gives the protein CASTQWGVAEKLFF. The full variable domain, its missing parts supplied by reference TRBV13 and TRBJ1-4, is AAGVIQSPRHLIKEKRETATLKCYPIPRHDTVYWYQQGPGQDPQFLISFYEKMQSDKGSIPDRFSAQQFSDYHSELNMSSLELGDSALYFCASTQWGVAEKLFFGSGTQLSVL.

The chain couples TRBV28 to TRBJ1-2, with D perhaps TRBD1 (6 bases). V lost 3 bases to trimming and J lost 6 bases, with 14 bases between them. The CDR3 spans 14 residues. Germline-derived CDR1 and CDR2 are MDHEN and SYDVKM. CDR3 nucleotide sequence: TGTGCCAGCAGTTTCCCTGGACAGCCCGATGGCTACACCTTC. It is translated as CASSFPGQPDGYTF.